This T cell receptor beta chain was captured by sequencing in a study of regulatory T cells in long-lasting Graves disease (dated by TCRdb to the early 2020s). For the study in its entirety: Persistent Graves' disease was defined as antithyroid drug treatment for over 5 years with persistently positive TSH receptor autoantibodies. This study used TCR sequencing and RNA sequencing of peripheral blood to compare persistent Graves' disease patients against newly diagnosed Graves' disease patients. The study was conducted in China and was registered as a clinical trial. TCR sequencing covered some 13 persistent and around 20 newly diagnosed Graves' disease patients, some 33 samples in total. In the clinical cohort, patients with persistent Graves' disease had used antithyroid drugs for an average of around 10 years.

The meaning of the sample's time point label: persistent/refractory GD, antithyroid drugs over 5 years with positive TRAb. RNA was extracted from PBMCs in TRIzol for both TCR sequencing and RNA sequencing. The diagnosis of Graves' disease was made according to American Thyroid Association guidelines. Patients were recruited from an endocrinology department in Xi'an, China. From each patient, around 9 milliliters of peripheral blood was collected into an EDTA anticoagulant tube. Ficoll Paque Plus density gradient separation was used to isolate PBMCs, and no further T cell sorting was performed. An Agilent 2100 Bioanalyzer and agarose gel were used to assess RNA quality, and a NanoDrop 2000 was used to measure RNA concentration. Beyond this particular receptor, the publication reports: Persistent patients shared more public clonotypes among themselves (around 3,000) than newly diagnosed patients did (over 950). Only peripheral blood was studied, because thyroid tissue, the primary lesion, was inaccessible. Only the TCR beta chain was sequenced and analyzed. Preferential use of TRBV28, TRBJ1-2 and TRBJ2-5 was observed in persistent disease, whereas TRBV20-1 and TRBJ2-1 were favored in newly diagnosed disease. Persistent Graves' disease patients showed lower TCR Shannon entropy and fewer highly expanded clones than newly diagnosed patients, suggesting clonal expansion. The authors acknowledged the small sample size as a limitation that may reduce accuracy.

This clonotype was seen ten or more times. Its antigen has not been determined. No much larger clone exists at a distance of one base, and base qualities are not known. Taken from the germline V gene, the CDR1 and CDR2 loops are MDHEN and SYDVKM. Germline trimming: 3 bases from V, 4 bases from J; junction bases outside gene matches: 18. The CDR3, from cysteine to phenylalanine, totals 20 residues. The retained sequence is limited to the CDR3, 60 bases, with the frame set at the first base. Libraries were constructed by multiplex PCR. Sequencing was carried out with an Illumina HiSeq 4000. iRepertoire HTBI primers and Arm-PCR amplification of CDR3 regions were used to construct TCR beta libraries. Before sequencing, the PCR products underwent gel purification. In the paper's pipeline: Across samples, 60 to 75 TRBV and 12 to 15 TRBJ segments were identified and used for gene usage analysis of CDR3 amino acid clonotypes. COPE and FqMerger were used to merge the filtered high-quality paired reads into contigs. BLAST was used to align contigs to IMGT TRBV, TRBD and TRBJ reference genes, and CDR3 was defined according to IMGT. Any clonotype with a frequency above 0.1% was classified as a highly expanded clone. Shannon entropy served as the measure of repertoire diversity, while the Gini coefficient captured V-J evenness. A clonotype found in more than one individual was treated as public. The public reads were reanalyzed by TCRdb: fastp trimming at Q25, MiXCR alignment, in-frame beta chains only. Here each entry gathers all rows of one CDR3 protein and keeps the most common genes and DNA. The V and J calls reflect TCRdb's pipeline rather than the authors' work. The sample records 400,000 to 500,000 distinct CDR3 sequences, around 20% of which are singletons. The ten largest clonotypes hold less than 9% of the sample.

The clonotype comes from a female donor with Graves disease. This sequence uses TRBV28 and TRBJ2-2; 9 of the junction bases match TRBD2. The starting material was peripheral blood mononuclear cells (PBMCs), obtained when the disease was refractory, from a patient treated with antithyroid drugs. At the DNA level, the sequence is TGTGCCAGCAGTTTGGTAACTAGCGGGCGGAGACCTGGAGGCACCGGGGAGCTGTTTTTT. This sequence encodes CASSLVTSGRRPGGTGELFF.